The rows below give T cell receptor beta chains drawn from one sample of a study of cytomegalovirus exposure and HLA in healthy donors. Libraries were prepared by immunoSEQ multiplex PCR; TCRdb keeps only in-frame clonotypes and omits some of them. This table has 120,000 or so clones, around 82% appearing once. Sequenced material: PBMCs. These receptors originate from a woman in her thirties or forties in good health and CMV-seropositive. Both conserved end residues are part of each CDR3. A D gene is named only where the DNA matches it firmly. Clone size is stated in some rows and not others, as once, few, many or a class when expanded.

V gene: TRBV11-2
D gene: TRBD1
J gene: TRBJ2-1
CDR3 length: 17
clone size: once
CDR3 DNA: TGTGCCAGCAGCAACCTTACACAGGGGATACTTAACAATGAGCAGTTCTTC
CDR3 protein: CASSNLTQGILNNEQFF

V gene: TRBV25-1
D gene: TRBD2
J gene: TRBJ2-1
CDR3 length: 14
clone size: NA
CDR3 DNA: TGTGCCAGCAGTGAATGGACTAGCCATAATGAGCAGTTCTTC
CDR3 protein: CASSEWTSHNEQFF

V gene: TRBV5-4
D gene: TRBD2
J gene: TRBJ2-1
CDR3 length: 15
clone size: NA
CDR3 DNA: TGTGCCAGCAGGAGGCGGGGGAGCATACTCAATGAGCAGTTCTTC
CDR3 protein: CASRRRGSILNEQFF

V gene: TRBV5-6
D gene: TRBD1
J gene: TRBJ2-7
CDR3 length: 12
clone size: once
CDR3 DNA: TGTGCCAGCAGCACGAGGGACAGGGGACAGTACTTC
CDR3 protein: CASSTRDRGQYF

V gene: TRBV27
D gene: NA
J gene: TRBJ1-5
CDR3 length: 14
clone size: NA
CDR3 DNA: TGTGCCAGCAGTTTTTCAGGGAGCAATCAGCCCCAGCATTTT
CDR3 protein: CASSFSGSNQPQHF

V gene: TRBV4-3
D gene: TRBD1
J gene: TRBJ2-7
CDR3 length: 15
clone size: few
CDR3 DNA: TGCGCCAGCAGCCAAGATGGAACAGGGGAATACGAGCAGTACTTC
CDR3 protein: CASSQDGTGEYEQYF

V gene: TRBV6-1
D gene: TRBD1
J gene: TRBJ2-5
CDR3 length: 14
clone size: NA
CDR3 DNA: TGTGCCAGCAGGGGATCGGACAGGGTGGAGACCCAGTACTTC
CDR3 protein: CASRGSDRVETQYF

V gene: TRBV23-1
D gene: TRBD1
J gene: TRBJ2-7
CDR3 length: 17
clone size: NA
CDR3 DNA: TGCGCCAGCAGTTCACCCCCGGACAGGGCGTTCTCCTACGAGCAGTACTTC
CDR3 protein: CASSSPPDRAFSYEQYF

V gene: TRBV6-1
D gene: TRBD2
J gene: TRBJ2-1
CDR3 length: 13
clone size: NA
CDR3 DNA: TGTGCCAGCATCCCCGTCGGGAGGGGAGACGGGATCTTC
CDR3 protein: CASIPVGRGDGIF

V gene: TRBV2
D gene: NA
J gene: TRBJ2-3
CDR3 length: 11
clone size: NA
CDR3 DNA: TGTGCCAGCCAGAACACAGATACGCAGTATTTT
CDR3 protein: CASQNTDTQYF

V gene: TRBV13
D gene: TRBD1
J gene: TRBJ2-7
CDR3 length: 14
clone size: NA
CDR3 DNA: TGTGCCAGCAGCACAAGACAGGGCTCCTACGAGCAGTACTTC
CDR3 protein: CASSTRQGSYEQYF

V gene: TRBV18
D gene: NA
J gene: TRBJ2-7
CDR3 length: 14
clone size: NA
CDR3 DNA: TGTGCCAGCTCACCTGAGCAGGATACCTACGAGCAGTACTTC
CDR3 protein: CASSPEQDTYEQYF

V gene: TRBV10-2
D gene: TRBD2
J gene: TRBJ2-7
CDR3 length: 14
clone size: NA
CDR3 DNA: TGCGCCAGCGGGACTAGCGGGAGAGATGTCGAGCAGTACTTC
CDR3 protein: CASGTSGRDVEQYF

V gene: TRBV5-1
D gene: TRBD2
J gene: TRBJ2-5
CDR3 length: 16
clone size: NA
CDR3 DNA: TGCGCCAGCAAGGGAGCGGGAGGGCAATCATCAGAGACCCAGTACTTC
CDR3 protein: CASKGAGGQSSETQYF

V gene: TRBV7-9
D gene: TRBD2
J gene: TRBJ2-7
CDR3 length: 14
clone size: NA
CDR3 DNA: TGTTCCAGCAGCTCCCGCCTAGCGGGAGACGAGCAGTACTTC
CDR3 protein: CSSSSRLAGDEQYF

V gene: TRBV28
D gene: TRBD2
J gene: TRBJ2-7
CDR3 length: 15
clone size: NA
CDR3 DNA: TGTGCCAGCAGCTACAGACTAGCGGCACTCTACGAGCAGTACTTC
CDR3 protein: CASSYRLAALYEQYF

V gene: TRBV27
D gene: TRBD2
J gene: TRBJ2-2
CDR3 length: 17
clone size: NA
CDR3 DNA: TGTGCCAGCAGTTTACTAGCGGGAGCTTCAGGGGGCAGGAAGCTGTTTTTT
CDR3 protein: CASSLLAGASGGRKLFF

V gene: TRBV7-3
D gene: TRBD2
J gene: TRBJ2-1
CDR3 length: 20
clone size: NA
CDR3 DNA: TGTGCCAGCAGCTACCCGGGACTAGCGGGAGTTCCTGAGGGATACAATGAGCAGTTCTTC
CDR3 protein: CASSYPGLAGVPEGYNEQFF

V gene: TRBV5-1
D gene: NA
J gene: TRBJ2-3
CDR3 length: 18
clone size: once
CDR3 DNA: TGCGCCAGCAGCTTGTACCCCCGAGGGGGAGGGGCCACAGATACGCAGTATTTT
CDR3 protein: CASSLYPRGGGATDTQYF

V gene: TRBV6-5
D gene: NA
J gene: TRBJ2-7
CDR3 length: 15
clone size: NA
CDR3 DNA: TGTGCCAGCAGTTACGACGGATCCGGCTCAGGGGTGCAGTACTTC
CDR3 protein: CASSYDGSGSGVQYF

V gene: TRBV7-9
D gene: TRBD2
J gene: TRBJ2-1
CDR3 length: 13
clone size: few
CDR3 DNA: TGTTCCAGCGGGGGACTAGCGGCCAATGAGCAGTTCTTC
CDR3 protein: CSSGGLAANEQFF

V gene: TRBV14
D gene: TRBD2
J gene: TRBJ2-7
CDR3 length: 13
clone size: NA
CDR3 DNA: TGTGCCAGCAGCCAAACCTGGGGGGGGGAGCAGTACTTC
CDR3 protein: CASSQTWGGEQYF

V gene: TRBV9
D gene: NA
J gene: TRBJ1-1
CDR3 length: 15
clone size: NA
CDR3 DNA: TGTGCCAGCAGCGCAGGGTGGGTTGGGAACACTGAAGCTTTCTTT
CDR3 protein: CASSAGWVGNTEAFF

V gene: TRBV27
D gene: TRBD2
J gene: TRBJ2-3
CDR3 length: 16
clone size: NA
CDR3 DNA: TGTGCCAGCAGTCCAATCCTAGCGGGACTCACAGATACGCAGTATTTT
CDR3 protein: CASSPILAGLTDTQYF

V gene: TRBV27
D gene: TRBD2
J gene: TRBJ2-7
CDR3 length: 16
clone size: NA
CDR3 DNA: TGTGCCAGCAGTTTATCGGGCGGGAGGGGAGAATACGAGCAGTACTTC
CDR3 protein: CASSLSGGRGEYEQYF

V gene: TRBV5-1
D gene: NA
J gene: TRBJ2-7
CDR3 length: 13
clone size: NA
CDR3 DNA: TGCGCCAGCAGTCGGACTCGTCCGAGTGAGCAGTACTTC
CDR3 protein: CASSRTRPSEQYF

V gene: TRBV5-1
D gene: NA
J gene: TRBJ1-1
CDR3 length: 14
clone size: NA
CDR3 DNA: TGCGCCAGCAGGGTGAGGGGGAAGGAAACTGAAGCTTTCTTT
CDR3 protein: CASRVRGKETEAFF

V gene: TRBV6-5
D gene: TRBD2
J gene: TRBJ2-7
CDR3 length: 15
clone size: NA
CDR3 DNA: TGTGCCAGCAGTTACTCGGGACTAGCGGGTGACGAGCAGTACTTC
CDR3 protein: CASSYSGLAGDEQYF

V gene: TRBV5-1
D gene: TRBD2
J gene: TRBJ2-1
CDR3 length: 15
clone size: NA
CDR3 DNA: TGCGCCAGCAGCTTGTTAGCGGGCCTCTACAATGAGCAGTTCTTC
CDR3 protein: CASSLLAGLYNEQFF

V gene: TRBV9
D gene: NA
J gene: TRBJ1-3
CDR3 length: 14
clone size: once
CDR3 DNA: TGTGCCAGCAGCGTAACGGACAGCGGAAACACCATATATTTT
CDR3 protein: CASSVTDSGNTIYF

V gene: TRBV9
D gene: TRBD2
J gene: TRBJ2-1
CDR3 length: 16
clone size: NA
CDR3 DNA: TGTGCCAGCAGCGTCCGAGCGGGAGATCGCTACAATGAGCAGTTCTTC
CDR3 protein: CASSVRAGDRYNEQFF

V gene: TRBV7-2
D gene: TRBD2
J gene: TRBJ2-7
CDR3 length: 15
clone size: NA
CDR3 DNA: TGTGCCAGCAGCTTAGGTAGCGGGAGTCAGTACGAGCAGTACTTC
CDR3 protein: CASSLGSGSQYEQYF

V gene: TRBV30
D gene: TRBD1
J gene: TRBJ2-3
CDR3 length: 17
clone size: NA
CDR3 DNA: TGTGCCTGGTTGACAGGGAGAGTGAGTGCTAGCACAGATACGCAGTATTTT
CDR3 protein: CAWLTGRVSASTDTQYF

V gene: TRBV6-5
D gene: TRBD1
J gene: TRBJ1-2
CDR3 length: 13
clone size: once
CDR3 DNA: TGTGCCAGCAGTTGGGACAGGGGTTCTGGCTACACCTTC
CDR3 protein: CASSWDRGSGYTF

V gene: TRBV10-2
D gene: NA
J gene: TRBJ1-2
CDR3 length: 12
clone size: NA
CDR3 DNA: TGCGCCAGCACTGGCTCTAGCTATGGCTACACCTTC
CDR3 protein: CASTGSSYGYTF

V gene: TRBV7-2
D gene: NA
J gene: TRBJ2-1
CDR3 length: 14
clone size: NA
CDR3 DNA: TGTGCCAGCAGCTTGACTACCTTGTACAATGAGCAGTTCTTC
CDR3 protein: CASSLTTLYNEQFF

V gene: TRBV4-2
D gene: NA
J gene: TRBJ2-5
CDR3 length: 14
clone size: once
CDR3 DNA: TGTGCCAGCAGCCAAGATTCGGGAAGGGAGACCCAGTACTTC
CDR3 protein: CASSQDSGRETQYF

V gene: TRBV6-1
D gene: TRBD2
J gene: TRBJ2-5
CDR3 length: 15
clone size: NA
CDR3 DNA: TGTGCCAGCAGTGCCGGGACTAGCGGACAAGAGACCCAGTACTTC
CDR3 protein: CASSAGTSGQETQYF

V gene: TRBV5-1
D gene: TRBD2
J gene: TRBJ2-5
CDR3 length: 15
clone size: NA
CDR3 DNA: TGCGCCAGCAGCTTGGAACTAGCGGGAGGAGAGACCCAGTACTTC
CDR3 protein: CASSLELAGGETQYF

V gene: TRBV6-5
D gene: TRBD1
J gene: TRBJ2-1
CDR3 length: 13
clone size: NA
CDR3 DNA: TGTGCCAGCGGGACAGGGACCGGGGATGAGCAGTTCTTC
CDR3 protein: CASGTGTGDEQFF